The 17 T cell receptor beta chains given below trace back to one sample, sequenced in a study of T-cell reconstitution after alpha-beta-depleted transplantation in children. The library targeted TCRbeta and was prepared with unique molecular identifiers. Using its own MiXCR run on the PCR reads, TCRdb lists one record per CDR3 protein. This table holds some 200,000 distinct CDR3 sequences, roughly 15% found once. Here the sequenced sample was PBMCs from the stem cell graft donor, taken from the stem cell graft. The receptors were gathered from a human donor who donated a stem cell graft to a child with acute lymphoblastic leukemia.

This clonotype has a count of ten or more. This CDR3 reads CASSYGQEVYEQYF. The CDR3 DNA follows: TGTGCCAGCAGTTACGGACAGGAGGTCTACGAGCAGTACTTC. The V gene is TRBV6-5, the J gene TRBJ2-7; 7 bases line up with TRBD1. The trim removed 2 bases at V and 3 bases at J, leaving 4 bases unmatched. CDR1 and CDR2 (germline): MNHEY, SVGAGI. The CDR3 contains 14 residues.

This clonotype was counted ten times or more. The chain couples TRBV4-2 to TRBJ1-1, with TRBD1 as a possible D gene (5 bases). Trimming removed 3 bases at V and 6 bases at J, with 29 bases between. The CDR3 covers 19 residues. CDR1 is LGHNA and CDR2 is YNFKEQ in the germline V gene. CDR3: CASSHESSSSGRVGSEAFF. The CDR3 DNA sequence: TGTGCCAGCAGCCACGAATCCTCGTCATCAGGGAGGGTAGGCTCTGAAGCTTTCTTT.

In this sample, this clonotype turned up many times. The rearrangement joins TRBV10-3 to TRBJ2-1; D may be TRBD2 (6 bases). V lost 4 bases and J lost 8, with 18 bases in between. The CDR3 is 15 residues long. Per germline, CDR1 ENHRY and CDR2 SYGVKD. The DNA of the CDR3 is TGTGCCATCAGTGGCCGGGAGCCTGGCCGAGATGAGCAGTTCTTC. It translates to CAISGREPGRDEQFF.

Many counts were recorded for this clonotype. The chain uses TRBV5-1 and TRBJ1-6; D is undetermined. Deletions cut 4 bases from V and 8 bases from J, with 16 bases between. CDR1 is SGHRS, CDR2 YFSETQ, per germline. The CDR3 has 15 residues. CDR3 sequence reads: CASSQSTVSDSPLHF. The DNA for the CDR3 is TGCGCCAGCAGCCAGTCGACCGTCAGTGATTCACCCCTCCACTTT.

In this sample, this clonotype turned up once. The chain uses TRBV14 and TRBJ1-2; no firm D call. The CDR3 loop spans 16 amino acids. The germline V gene encodes CDR1 SGHDN and CDR2 FVKESK. V shed 4 bases and J shed 3 bases, with 18 bases lying between them. CDR3 loop: CASSPDRRSAYYGYTF. CDR3 DNA: TGTGCCAGCAGCCCAGATCGACGAAGCGCCTACTATGGCTACACCTTC.

In its sample, this clonotype was seen a few times. The chain couples TRBV29-1 to TRBJ2-1; 7 bases map to TRBD2. V lost 4 bases to trimming and J lost 2 bases; unmatched junction nucleotides: 11. Germline V gives CDR1 SQVTM, CDR2 ANQGSEA. CDR3 length equals 16 residues. This chain's CDR3 is CSVANSGLAAYNEQFF. CDR3 in DNA: TGCAGCGTTGCCAATAGTGGGCTAGCGGCCTACAATGAGCAGTTCTTC.

The genes are TRBV6-1 and TRBJ1-2; D gene ambiguous. This CDR3 is 16 amino acids long. V was clipped by 6 bases and J by 0 bases, with 17 bases between them. CDR1 is MNHNS, CDR2 SASEGT, per germline. The CDR3 bases are TGTGCCAGCAGAGCGAGAAGGGCGGAAGCTAACTATGGCTACACCTTC. It yields the protein CASRARRAEANYGYTF.

In this sample, this clonotype turned up many times. The rearrangement joins TRBV9 to TRBJ2-5; D gene uncertain. Deletions cut 0 bases from V and 1 base from J, with 7 bases between. The CDR3 consists of 14 residues. Germline CDR1 SGDLS, CDR2 YYNGEE. CDR3 in amino acids: CASSVDLSQETQYF. The CDR3, as DNA: TGTGCCAGCAGCGTAGATCTCAGCCAAGAGACCCAGTACTTC.

This clonotype was seen ten or more times. The chain recombines TRBV5-5 with TRBJ2-1, with D uncertain. This CDR3 contains 14 residues. CDR1 and CDR2 from the germline V gene are SGHKS and YYEKEE (reference sequence). V lost 4 bases to trimming and J lost 0 bases, with 8 bases between them. The CDR3 reads CASSARVSYNEQFF. The DNA for the CDR3 is TGTGCCAGCAGCGCTAGAGTCTCCTACAATGAGCAGTTCTTC.

There are a few counts of this clonotype. This chain joins TRBV20-1 and TRBJ2-5; D may be TRBD1 or TRBD2 (6 bases each). V was clipped by 8 bases and J by 5 bases, with 12 bases between them. The length of the CDR3 is 11 residues. CDR1 and CDR2 (germline): DFQATT, SNEGSKA (reference sequence). The CDR3 DNA reads TGCAGTCCAAGGGGGAGGGAGACCCAGTACTTC. Translating it yields CSPRGRETQYF.

This chain joins TRBV7-6 and TRBJ2-5, with D perhaps being TRBD1 or TRBD2 (5 bases each). The CDR3 length is 18 residues. V was clipped by 4 bases and J by 5 bases, with 26 bases between them. Per germline, CDR1 SGHVS and CDR2 FNYEAQ. The CDR3 nucleotides are TGTGCCAGCAGCTCCCCCCCCGCTTCGCTAGCTAAGGGGGAGACCCAGTACTTC. It specifies CASSSPPASLAKGETQYF.

This clonotype was seen a handful of times. CDR3 DNA: TGTGCCAGCAGCGATCCCAAGGTGGGCGGGAGCAACATTCAGTACTTC. Amino acids: CASSDPKVGGSNIQYF. V gene TRBV11-3 combines with J gene TRBJ2-4, with 7 bases fitting TRBD2. Germline V gives CDR1 SGHNT, CDR2 YENEEA. The CDR3 spans 16 residues. V dropped 5 bases and J dropped 7; count of bases not matched to a gene: 14.

The chain links TRBV15 to TRBJ2-1; 10 positions agree with TRBD2. There are 14 residues in the CDR3. The germline CDR1 and CDR2 sequences are LNHNV and YYDKDF (reference sequence). Germline trimming cut 5 bases from V and 6 bases from J; bases unmatched to any gene: 4. The CDR3 spells CATSLPSGSNEQFF. The CDR3 DNA sequence: TGTGCCACCAGCTTGCCTAGCGGGAGCAATGAGCAGTTCTTC.

This clonotype was counted between two and nine times. V is TRBV20-1 and J is TRBJ1-2, with D maybe TRBD1 (5 bases). Germline CDR1 DFQATT, CDR2 SNEGSKA (reference sequence). V gave up 4 bases and J gave up 2 bases, with 11 bases separating them. This CDR3 has 13 amino acids. Written as DNA, the CDR3 is TGCAGTGCTACCCGGGGCCCCAACTATGGCTACACCTTC. As protein: CSATRGPNYGYTF.

This chain joins TRBV29-1 and TRBJ1-2; D might be TRBD1 (5 bases). Germline CDR1 SQVTM, CDR2 ANQGSEA. Deletions cut 5 bases from V and 4 bases from J, with 8 bases between. The CDR3 runs 11 residues. The CDR3 region is CSVYRSYGYTF. In nucleotides, the CDR3 is TGCAGCGTTTACAGGTCCTATGGCTACACCTTC.

The J gene is TRBJ2-5, the V gene TRBV10-1; D perhaps matches TRBD1 (6 bases). Germline V gene lookup returns CDR1 WNHNN and CDR2 SYGVQD (reference sequence). This CDR3 region has 13 residues. The V end lost 6 bases, the J end lost 10 bases, and 18 bases lay between the germline ends. The CDR3 region is CASSRQASGDQYF. The CDR3, as DNA: TGCGCCAGCAGCCGACAGGCGTCAGGGGACCAGTACTTC.

This clonotype was seen many times. CDR3 DNA: TGTGCCAGCTCTTCCCAGGGGTCAGGAGCTTTCTTT. Residues: CASSSQGSGAFF. The V call is TRBV18, the J call TRBJ1-1, with a tentative D call TRBD1 (6 bases). CDR3 size: 12 residues. Germline V lookup: CDR1 KGHSH, CDR2 LQKENI. Trimming took off 6 bases at V and 10 bases at J, with 15 bases between the two ends.